Listed below are T cell receptor beta chains from one sample, sequenced in a study of human T cells and chemical hapten exposure. MiXCR, applied by TCRdb to the RACE reads, yields one record per CDR3 protein. The sample yields about 120,000 distinct CDR3 sequences, around an eighth seen once. The material was whole blood, obtained in connection with sensitization to the hapten diphenylcyclopropenone (DPC). The receptors were sampled from a woman in her forties or fifties with alopecia areata. Some clones in this sample may be carry-over from other donors' samples. CDR3s include the opening cysteine and the closing phenylalanine or tryptophan.

>TRBV18
CASSLINRDEAFF
>TRBV7-9
CASSLPLPLGGELFF
>TRBV7-2
CASSRQANRDNEQYF
>TRBV19
CASSMRPGGRNTEAFF
>TRBV6-5
CASSYSDRSNQPQHF
>TRBV7-9
CASSLEGQVNEKLFF
>TRBV7-2
CASSSLAGGPINEQFF
>TRBV7-9
CASSLMPGNRADTQYF
>TRBV6-1
CASRAGGSGANVLTF
>TRBV28
CASRRDGGSYEQYF
>TRBV29-1
CSVESGYEQYF
>TRBV13
CASSSKRGTDTQYF
>TRBV5-5
CASSLGDRVAEAFF
>TRBV20-1
CSARDYGRGGTGELFF
>TRBV28
CASLPLAGGRHYEQYF
>TRBV3-1
CASSLELAGVSEQFF
>TRBV5-1
CASSQSSRGITEAFF
>TRBV4-2
CASSQERANNQPQHF
>TRBV10-2
CASSGQGEAFF
>TRBV27
CASSSFIQGSNEKLFF
>TRBV28
CASSRGHRPQHF
>TRBV29-1
CSVRDSPETQYF
>TRBV6-4
CASSDRGLAGGWSTDTQYF
>TRBV6-5
CASSYSPSGANVLTF
>TRBV6-2/TRBV6-3
CASSYPQGAYGYTF
>TRBV5-1
CASSLAQQTDTDTQYF
>TRBV5-1
CASSLSSGSTTDTQYF
>TRBV29-1
CSALTGRVHEQYF